Below, one T cell receptor (beta chain) is given with its context. Only in-frame clones appear in the TCRdb table, and some are missing; sequencing was by immunoSEQ multiplex PCR. The sample lists under 95,000 clones; roughly 86% were seen once. The entry originates in a study of blood T cell repertoires in COVID-19. Study-wide context: The United States, Italy and Spain supplied acute and convalescent COVID-19 samples.

The source of this sequence is a human donor with acute or convalescent COVID-19. The donor label of this sample is uncertain. Sequenced sample: peripheral blood.

The CDR3 region is CASQPDRGAGELFF. CDR3 in DNA: TGCGCCAGCCAGCCGGACAGGGGCGCCGGGGAGCTGTTTTTT. V usage is TRBV5-1 and J usage is TRBJ2-2, with 9 nucleotides matching TRBD1. With V trimmed by 7 bases and J by 6 bases, 7 bases remained unmatched. The V gene's germline CDR1 is SGHRS and CDR2 YFSETQ. The CDR3 length is 14 residues.